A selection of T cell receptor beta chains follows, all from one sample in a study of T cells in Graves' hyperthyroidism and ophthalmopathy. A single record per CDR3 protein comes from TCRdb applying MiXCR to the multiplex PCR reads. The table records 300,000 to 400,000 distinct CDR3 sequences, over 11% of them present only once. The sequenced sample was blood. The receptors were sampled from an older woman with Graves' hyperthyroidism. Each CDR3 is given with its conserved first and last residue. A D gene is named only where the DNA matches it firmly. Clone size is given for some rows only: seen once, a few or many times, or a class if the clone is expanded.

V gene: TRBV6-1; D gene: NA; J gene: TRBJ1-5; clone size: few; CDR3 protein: CASRHGISNSNQPQHF; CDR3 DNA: TGTGCCAGCAGACACGGGATTTCCAATAGCAATCAGCCCCAGCATTTT
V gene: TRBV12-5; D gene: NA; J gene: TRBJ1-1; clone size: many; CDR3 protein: CASGLEETTEAFF; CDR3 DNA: TGTGCTAGTGGTTTGGAGGAAACCACTGAAGCTTTCTTT
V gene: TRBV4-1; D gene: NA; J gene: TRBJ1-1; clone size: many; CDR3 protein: CASTAGTGAEAFF; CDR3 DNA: TGCGCCAGCACTGCAGGGACGGGGGCTGAAGCTTTCTTT
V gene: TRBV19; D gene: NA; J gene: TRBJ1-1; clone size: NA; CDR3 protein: CASSIRPGRSNTEAFF; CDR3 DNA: TGTGCCAGTAGTATTCGTCCGGGACGGTCGAACACTGAAGCTTTCTTT
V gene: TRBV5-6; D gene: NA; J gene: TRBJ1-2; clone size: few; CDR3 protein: CASSRLVGYTF; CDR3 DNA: TGTGCCAGCAGCCGACTGGTGGGCTACACCTTC
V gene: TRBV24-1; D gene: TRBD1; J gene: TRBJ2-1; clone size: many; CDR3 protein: CATGLTGDYNEQFF; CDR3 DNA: TGTGCCACCGGTCTTACAGGGGACTACAATGAGCAGTTCTTC
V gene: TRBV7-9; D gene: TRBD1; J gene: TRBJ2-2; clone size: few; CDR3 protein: CASRRTGGTGELFF; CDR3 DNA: TGTGCCAGCAGACGGACAGGGGGCACCGGGGAGCTGTTTTTT
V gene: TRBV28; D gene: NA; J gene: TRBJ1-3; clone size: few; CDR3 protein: CASTLPWRNTIYF; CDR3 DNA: TGTGCCAGCACCCTCCCCTGGAGGAACACCATATATTTT
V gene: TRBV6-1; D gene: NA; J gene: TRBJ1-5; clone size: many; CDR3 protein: CASDLQGGNQPQHF; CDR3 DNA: TGTGCCTCGGATTTACAGGGCGGCAATCAGCCCCAGCATTTT
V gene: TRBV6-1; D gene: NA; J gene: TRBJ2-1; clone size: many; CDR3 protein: CASSPDWLNEQFF; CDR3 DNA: TGTGCCAGCAGTCCGGACTGGCTCAATGAGCAGTTCTTC
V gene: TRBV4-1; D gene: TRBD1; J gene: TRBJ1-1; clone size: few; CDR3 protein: CASSQEDREDTEAFF; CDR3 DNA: TGCGCCAGCAGCCAAGAGGACAGGGAGGACACTGAAGCTTTCTTT
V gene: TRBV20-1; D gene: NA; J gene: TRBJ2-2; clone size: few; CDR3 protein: CSAAWGGTGELFF; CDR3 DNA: TGCAGTGCGGCTTGGGGCGGCACCGGGGAGCTGTTTTTT